A selection of T cell receptor beta chains follows, all from one sample in a study of long-term antiretroviral therapy in people with HIV. Sequencing used immunoSEQ multiplex PCR; TCRdb keeps in-frame clones, though not all of them. The data contain about 35,000 clones, 65% to 75% of them seen just once; the ten biggest clones take up about 3.5%. Source: unsorted PBMCs, taken 3 years after starting antiretroviral therapy. These receptors were obtained from a man aged 50-60 years with HIV. Both conserved end residues are trimmed from each CDR3. Each record gives: clone size, V gene, J gene, CDR3 protein. Clone size is stated in some rows and not others, as once, few, many or a class when expanded.

few,TRBV11-2,TRBJ1-6,ASSSGTGGTPLH
NA,TRBV2,TRBJ1-1,ASSEALRRVRPNTEAF
NA,TRBV7-9,TRBJ1-1,ASSLAGTEAF
NA,TRBV6-1,TRBJ2-5,ASSGLAAQETQY
few,TRBV2,TRBJ1-3,ASRDRTGANTIY
NA,TRBV19,TRBJ2-3,ASKGSGQGTQY
NA,TRBV27,TRBJ2-2,ASSPGTGDDTGELF
NA,TRBV7-9,TRBJ1-6,ASSLGQGDHYNSPLH
NA,TRBV11-2,TRBJ2-7,ASSFLLRAREQY
NA,TRBV28,TRBJ2-7,ASSLGGAQY
NA,TRBV5-1,TRBJ2-5,ASARSGASQETQY
NA,TRBV29-1,TRBJ2-7,SVTPGQGVYEQY